This record concerns one T cell receptor (beta chain) sequence. The germline V gene encodes CDR1 ENHRY and CDR2 SYGVKD. Trimming cost V 6 bases and J 6 bases; bases outside gene matches: 10. The CDR3 runs 15 residues. Original data processing: The authors estimated nucleated cell counts from reference gene primer amplification. Only in-frame clones appear in the TCRdb table, and some are missing; sequencing was by immunoSEQ multiplex PCR. V and J calls and clone size are given by that table; D and trimming were obtained from the DNA. Seen here are 95,000 to 100,000 clones, 84% observed once, and the top ten hold nearly 25%. The data derive from a study of blood T cell repertoires in COVID-19. Study summary: The origin of the acute and convalescent COVID-19 samples was the United States, Italy and Spain. Sources were T cells, B-cell-depleted T cells, or PBMCs; the material itself was cDNA or gDNA.

Sequencing input: peripheral blood. The rearrangement links TRBV10-3 to TRBJ2-5; 10 nucleotides agree with TRBD1. This TCR derives from a human donor in a cohort sampled during active COVID-19. The CDR3 loop is CAISAGTGDSQTQYF. The DNA of the CDR3 is TGTGCCATCAGCGCCGGGACAGGGGATTCACAGACCCAGTACTTC.